The rows below give T cell receptor beta chains drawn from one sample of a study of OX40 agonist ivuxolimab in advanced cancers. The repertoire was sequenced with immunoSEQ multiplex PCR; TCRdb's copy has only in-frame clones and lacks some. The sample lists roughly 72,000 clones, 65% to 85% occurring once. The starting material was CD4+ or CD8+ T cells sorted from blood, obtained in a trial of the OX40 agonist ivuxolimab. The source is an adult with an advanced solid tumor such as melanoma, head and neck, liver or kidney cancer. The CDR3 runs from the conserved cysteine through the conserved F or W. The D gene is left open where the match is weak. Clone size is given for some rows only: seen once, a few or many times, or a class if the clone is expanded.

TRBJ1-2	TRBV7-8	-	TRBD1	TGTGCCAGCAGACGGACAGGACCGTATGGCTACACCTTC	CASRRTGPYGYTF
TRBJ2-5	TRBV4-3	-	TRBD2	TGCGCCAGCAGCCCCAAGACTAGCGGGAGGGCGGGGGAGACCCAGTACTTC	CASSPKTSGRAGETQYF
TRBJ1-2	TRBV5-4	-	TRBD1	TGTGCCAGCAGCTTGGGAAAAGGGACAGGGAATGGATATGGCTACACCTTC	CASSLGKGTGNGYGYTF
TRBJ1-4	TRBV5-1	-	-	TGCGCCAGCAGCTTCACGGGGCTGGGTGAAAAACTGTTTTTT	CASSFTGLGEKLFF
TRBJ2-7	TRBV6-4	-	-	TGTGCCAGCAGTGACTCACACGGTCCGGTCCCCTCCTACGAGCAGTACTTC	CASSDSHGPVPSYEQYF
TRBJ1-4	TRBV5-1	-	TRBD1	TGCGCCAGCACCATTACCGGGACAGGGAATGAAAAACTGTTTTTT	CASTITGTGNEKLFF
TRBJ1-6	TRBV7-9	-	-	TGTGCCAGCAGCTCTACAGGGATGGGACCCCTCCACTTT	CASSSTGMGPLHF
TRBJ2-3	TRBV6-5	once	TRBD2	TGTGCCAGCAGCTTTGGACTAGCGGGGGGAGATACGCAGTATTTT	CASSFGLAGGDTQYF
TRBJ2-1	TRBV2	-	-	TGTGCCAGCAGTGGAAGGTGGGCTTCGAATGAGCAGTTCTTC	CASSGRWASNEQFF
TRBJ1-1	TRBV5-1	-	TRBD1	TGCGCCAGCAGCTCGGGACAGGGCAGGGACACTGAAGCTTTCTTT	CASSSGQGRDTEAFF
TRBJ2-1	TRBV7-8	-	-	TGTGCCAGCAGCTTAGCCCGCGTCAAAACGGTCTACAATGAGCAGTTCTTC	CASSLARVKTVYNEQFF
TRBJ2-2	TRBV11-3	-	TRBD2	TGTGCCAGCAGCCGGGGGGAAACCGGGGAGCTGTTTTTT	CASSRGETGELFF
TRBJ2-5	TRBV10-2	-	TRBD2	TGCGCCAGCAGTGAGACGCCTAGCGGTACCCAAGAGACCCAGTACTTC	CASSETPSGTQETQYF
TRBJ2-5	TRBV7-2	-	TRBD2	TGTGCCAGCAGCGTCAGACTAGCGGGGGGTTTGGAGACCCAGTACTTC	CASSVRLAGGLETQYF
TRBJ1-1	TRBV5-1	-	TRBD1	TGCGCCAGCAGCGAACTTCACAGGGGGCGGGACACTGAAGCTTTCTTT	CASSELHRGRDTEAFF
TRBJ2-5	TRBV2	-	-	TGTGCCAGCAGTGCAGCCCAAGAGACCCAGTACTTC	CASSAAQETQYF
TRBJ1-1	TRBV7-8	-	-	TGTGCCAGCAGCCCCTCGGGAGGGAGAGGCACTGAAGCTTTCTTT	CASSPSGGRGTEAFF
TRBJ2-3	TRBV5-1	-	TRBD2	TGCGCCAGCCGGAAGGGACTAGCGGCAACTAGCACAGATACGCAGTATTTT	CASRKGLAATSTDTQYF
TRBJ2-2	TRBV5-5	once	-	TGTGCCAGCAGCTTGGTTTATATATCGGGCAGAAACACCGGGGAGCTGTTTTTT	CASSLVYISGRNTGELFF
TRBJ1-2	TRBV27	once	-	TGTGCCAGCAGTCCATCCGGACAGACCTATGGCTACACCTTC	CASSPSGQTYGYTF
TRBJ1-4	TRBV25-1	-	TRBD1	TGTGCCAGCAGTGACGACAGGGCGGGTAATGAAAAACTGTTTTTT	CASSDDRAGNEKLFF